Presented here are 14 T cell receptor beta chains from one specimen sequenced in a study of neurological immune-mediated disorders. Using its own MiXCR run on the 5' RACE reads, TCRdb lists one record per CDR3 protein. The sample lists 64,000 or so distinct CDR3 sequences, roughly 10% occurring once. Described time point: longitudinal time-point 1 (baseline). Sample: PBMCs. These receptors were collected from a man aged 30 to 45 in good health.

This clonotype has ten or more counts. V usage is TRBV7-9 and J usage is TRBJ1-2, with a tentative D call TRBD1 (6 bases). Trimming pared 10 bases from V and 4 bases from J, leaving 16 bases between. Germline V lookup: CDR1 SEHNR, CDR2 FQNEAQ (reference sequence). This CDR3 spans 13 amino acids. CDR3: CATAAGETYGYTF. The CDR3 nucleotides are TGTGCCACTGCTGCAGGGGAGACCTATGGCTACACCTTC. The entire variable domain, with the rest obtained from reference TRBV7-9 and TRBJ1-2, is as follows: DTGVSQNPRHKITKRGQNVTFRCDPISEHNRLYWYRQTLGQGPEFLTYFQNEAQLEKSRLLSDRFSAERPKGSFSTLEIQRTEQGDSAMYLCATAAGETYGYTFGSGTRLTVV.

This clonotype showed up many times. The gene calls are TRBV28 and TRBJ1-1; a possible D gene is TRBD1 (5 bases). The germline gives CDR1 MDHEN, CDR2 SYDVKM. The CDR3 length is 14 residues. V lost 2 bases, J lost 0 bases, and 7 bases lay in between. The CDR3 is CASSLAGMNTEAFF. CDR3 DNA: TGTGCCAGCAGTTTAGCAGGGATGAACACTGAAGCTTTCTTT.

This clonotype was seen a handful of times. This chain uses TRBV11-2 with TRBJ2-5; 8 bases match TRBD1. The CDR3 loop spans 13 amino acids. Germline lookup yields CDR1 SGHAT and CDR2 FQNNGV. V dropped 7 bases and J dropped 3; count of bases not matched to a gene: 4. The chain's CDR3 is CASNKQGEETQYF. The CDR3 DNA is TGTGCCAGCAACAAACAGGGGGAAGAGACCCAGTACTTC.

This clonotype was detected many times. The chain has TRBV7-9 and TRBJ2-1, with unresolved D. Germline CDR1 SEHNR, CDR2 FQNEAQ (reference sequence). This CDR3 is built from 15 residues. Trimming removed 5 bases from V and 5 bases from J, with 16 bases in between. The CDR3 protein is CASSPLFQRDNEQFF. CDR3 nucleotide sequence: TGTGCCAGCAGCCCGCTTTTCCAACGAGACAATGAGCAGTTCTTC.

Details on this clonotype: A much larger clonotype is one base distant, so this may be a read error. J is TRBJ2-3 and V is TRBV5-1; 9 positions match TRBD2. CDR1 is SGHRS and CDR2 is YFSETQ in the germline V gene. CDR3 length: 17 residues. CDR3 in amino acids: CVSSLALAGSPLDTQYF. The DNA for the CDR3 is TGCGTCAGCAGCCTCGCGCTAGCGGGATCCCCTCTAGATACGCAGTATTTT.

This clonotype was found many times. The chain couples TRBV29-1 to TRBJ2-5, with D possibly being TRBD1 (5 bases). The length of the CDR3 is 14 residues. The germline CDR1 and CDR2 sequences are SQVTM and ANQGSEA. V lost 4 bases to trimming and J lost 5 bases, with 17 bases between them. CDR3 in DNA: TGCAGCGTTGTAAAAGGCAGGGTTCGGGAGACCCAGTACTTC. Translating gives CSVVKGRVRETQYF.

This clonotype came up many times. V and J are TRBV7-3 and TRBJ2-5; the D gene is possibly TRBD1 (6 bases). V lost 0 bases, J lost 5 bases, and 10 bases lay in between. Germline CDR1 and CDR2: SGHTA and FQGTGA. CDR3 length: 14 residues. Written as DNA, the CDR3 is TGTGCCAGCAGCTTAACAGGGGGAGAGGAGACCCAGTACTTC. This encodes CASSLTGGEETQYF. Variable domain in full (rest from reference TRBV7-3 and TRBJ2-5): GAGVSQTPSNKVTEKGKYVELRCDPISGHTALYWYRQSLGQGPEFLIYFQGTGAADDSGLPNDRFFAVRPEGSVSTLKIQRTERGDSAVYLCASSLTGGEETQYFGPGTRLLVL.

This clonotype was found a few times. The genes are TRBV20-1 and TRBJ2-6; no definite D call. The V and J ends lost 1 base and 0 bases respectively, with 10 bases between them. Germline CDR1 and CDR2: DFQATT and SNEGSKA (reference sequence). This CDR3 has 16 residues. CDR3 region: CSARVQENSGANVLTF. The CDR3 DNA follows: TGCAGTGCTAGAGTCCAGGAAAACTCTGGGGCCAACGTCCTGACTTTC.

This clonotype was seen at least ten times. The genes are TRBV29-1 and TRBJ1-3, with a weak D call TRBD1 (6 bases). The CDR3 runs to 14 residues. V lost 1 base and J 3 bases, leaving 10 bases between the germline ends. The germline gives CDR1 SQVTM, CDR2 ANQGSEA. CDR3 region: CSVEGKQGGNTIYF. CDR3 DNA: TGCAGCGTTGAAGGCAAACAGGGTGGAAACACCATATATTTT.

The V call is TRBV6-1, the J call TRBJ2-7; 9 bases are a match to TRBD2. This CDR3 spans 15 amino acids. The germline V gene has CDR1 MNHNS and CDR2 SASEGT. The trim removed 3 bases at V and 6 bases at J, leaving 9 bases unmatched. CDR3 in amino acids: CASSDGGGRAGEQYF. The CDR3 nucleotides are TGTGCCAGCAGTGACGGGGGCGGGAGGGCCGGCGAGCAGTACTTC.

Note on this clonotype: Given the absence of the conserved phenylalanine or tryptophan at the CDR3 end, a read error is likely. The V call is TRBV5-1, the J call TRBJ1-5, with D maybe TRBD1 (5 bases). CDR1 and CDR2 (germline): SGHRS, YFSETQ. The V end was cut by 1 base, the J end by 2 bases, with 10 bases between. The length of the CDR3 is 15 residues. Here the CDR3 DNA reads TGCGCCAGCAGCTTGTTAGGGGACCGCAATCAGCCCCAGCATCTT. Encoded protein: CASSLLGDRNQPQHL.

In its sample, this clonotype was seen many times. The rearrangement links TRBV25-1 to TRBJ1-4; D remains ambiguous. Trimming stripped 3 bases from V and 12 bases from J, with 11 bases between. The length of the CDR3 is 12 residues. From germline, CDR1 is MGHDK and CDR2 SYGVNS. The CDR3 DNA is TGTGCCAGCAGTGATCAACCGGGTGAACTGTTTTTT. Encoded protein: CASSDQPGELFF.

The sample holds many counts of this clonotype. The chain uses TRBV6-2 or TRBV6-3 and TRBJ2-2; TRBD2 aligns across 8 bases. J was trimmed by 3 bases and V by 0 bases; bases with no gene match: 12. This CDR3 region has 19 residues. CDR1 MNHEY and CDR2 SVGEGT come from the germline V gene. CDR3 sequence (DNA): TGTGCCAGCAGTTACTCTGTCGGTTCTCCAGCGGGGGACACCGGGGAGCTGTTTTTT. Its protein product is CASSYSVGSPAGDTGELFF.

In this sample, this clonotype turned up a few times. The V call is TRBV28, the J call TRBJ2-5, with 7 bases that match TRBD2. V shed 7 bases and J 5 bases; nucleotides not matched to a gene: 7. The CDR3 has 13 residues. CDR1 is MDHEN and CDR2 is SYDVKM in the germline V gene. In nucleotides, the CDR3 is TGTGCCAGCACCTTGACCGGGGGGGAGACCCAGTACTTC. As protein: CASTLTGGETQYF.